The text below deals with one T cell receptor (beta chain). Its antigen has not been determined. Qualities for individual bases were not recorded, and no much larger clone is one base off. This sample is part of a study of shared clonotypes between healthy human individuals (dated by TCRdb to about 2020). For the study in its entirety: The cohort included three men and a couple of women between 18 and 49 years of age. For each donor, CD4 naive and CD4 memory were each given three plates, CD8 naive was given two plates, and CD8 memory was given one plate. The study deeply sequenced blood TCR repertoires of about five healthy adults to estimate repertoire size and the extent of clonotype sharing between individuals. Different laboratories and diverse techniques were used to prepare libraries and sequence TCR repertoires, to increase sequencing depth and limit assay-specific biases. Each donor's leukapheresis produced roughly between roughly 0.94 and 9.5 billion PBMCs.

CD8 naive samples consisted of CD45RO-negative cells that were positively selected for CCR7, yielding a CD45RA+CCR7+ population without TemRA cells. The donors were healthy, HIV-negative adults with no recently reported acute infections or vaccinations. Only Caucasian adults living in Nashville, Tennessee, USA were represented among the donors. After blood collection by leukapheresis, PBMCs were isolated using Ficoll-Histopaque density gradient centrifugation and then cryopreserved in the vapor phase of liquid nitrogen. Analytical flow cytometry was used to check the purity and quantity of each magnetically sorted T cell population. From each sorted fraction, genomic DNA was isolated and quantified by UV absorbance on a Nanodrop 2000c. V loses 5 bases, J loses 3 bases, and the germline ends lie 26 bases apart. The CDR3 runs 18 amino acids, cysteine and phenylalanine included. Only CDR3 DNA is held: 54 bases, read in frame from base 1. Sequences SEHNR (CDR1) and FQNEAQ (CDR2) are obtained from the germline V gene (reference sequence).

What the authors observed across the whole study: Sampling was restricted to blood, and TCR repertoires in tissues likely differ from the TCR repertoires found in blood. The genetic and exposure-history diversity represented was limited by the small number of donors. Pairwise subsampling led to the expectation that sequencing depth would affect the degree of clonotype sharing among donors. Compared with non-shared clonotypes, the clonotypes found in all four sorted-subset donors had higher generation probabilities. Incomplete sequencing was indicated by rarefaction of sorted-subset datasets, despite the large sequencing depth. Across four donors, approximately 4.6% of naive CD4, approximately 4% of naive CD8, 2% to 2.5% of memory CD4, and about 0.4% of memory CD8 clonotypes were shared. Estimated clonotype richness was generally larger for naive than for memory subsets.

Using the deep immunoSEQ assay, multiplex PCR amplified TCR CDR3 regions from genomic DNA. Extracted genomic DNA from each cell subset was distributed evenly across all wells of several immunoSEQ 96-well plates, and each plate was treated as a replicate. Each replicate PCR for sorted subsets received 200 ng genomic DNA, equal to roughly 30,000 T cell genomes. Purified libraries were measured with a Qubit 3.0 fluorometer, size-checked on a Bioanalyzer 2100, and measured again with the KAPA Library Quantification kit. A separate single-read 150-cycle Illumina NextSeq 550 flow cell was used to sequence each immunoSEQ 96-well plate. In the original analysis: Because the immunoSEQ output included only junctional sequences and no quality scores, the filtering could not be the same as the filtering used for full-length reads. To assign V/J genes and CDR3, sequences were annotated against IMGT germline references using PyIR, a Python wrapper for IgBLAST v1.9. Reads were filtered out if the reads had weak V/J assignments (E-value above 1e-6), no CDR3, stop codons, out-of-frame junctions, or ambiguous translated residues. V3J clonotypes were defined by identical inferred V gene, J gene, and CDR3 amino acid sequence. To compute the percentage overlap between repertoires, the number of shared unique clonotypes was divided by the size of the smaller repertoire. Richness of each repertoire was evaluated using RTK rarefaction, the Chao1 estimator, and Recon v2.1 estimates of unobserved clonotypes. OLGA was used to compute generation probabilities for all TCRbeta clonotypes that the gDNA method yielded from a handful of donors. This immuneACCESS table, as held by TCRdb, lists in-frame sequences with V and J called but not all clones. Of the missing ones, under half trace to an unresolved V gene in checked studies; the others have no known cause. V, J and clone size are taken as reported in that table, and D and trimming were inferred from the DNA itself. The sample table records under 1 million clones; nearly 95% of these occur just once. The top ten hold nearly 25% of the sample.

The sample taken for sequencing was naive CD8+ T cells sorted from blood. What this sample's cell subset or site label stands for: CD45RA+CCR7+. The receptor was derived from a man aged 30 to 39 in good health. The sequence links TRBV7-9 to TRBJ2-7; TRBD1 is possibly the D segment (5 matching bases). The CDR3 corresponds to CASSARIWETGSNYEQYF. The sequenced DNA: TGTGCCAGCAGCGCTAGGATATGGGAAACAGGTTCCAACTACGAGCAGTACTTC.